Listed below are T cell receptor beta chains from one sample, sequenced in a study of identifying expanded T cells in peripheral blood. Sequencing was performed with immunoSEQ multiplex PCR; in TCRdb, only in-frame clones are kept and a portion is missing. The sample has 75,000 to 100,000 clones, approximately 91% seen once; the top ten hold 2.8%. The specimen sequenced was blood. The source of these receptors is a person between 18 and 75 years old in good health. Each CDR3 is given without its conserved first and last residue. The order of the fields is J gene, V gene, clone size, CDR3 protein. Only some rows state a clone size, as once, few, many or a class for expanded clones.

J: TRBJ2-1
V: TRBV7-2
size: -
CDR3: ASSFYVPPYDEQF

J: TRBJ1-2
V: TRBV6-5
size: -
CDR3: ASSPGLRNGYT

J: TRBJ1-5
V: TRBV7-3
size: -
CDR3: ASSLGRDQPQH

J: TRBJ2-5
V: TRBV5-4
size: -
CDR3: ASRFSGGAQETQY

J: TRBJ1-2
V: TRBV15
size: -
CDR3: ATSGEGGDYGYT

J: TRBJ2-2
V: TRBV7-3
size: -
CDR3: ASEVGGGYTGELF

J: TRBJ1-2
V: TRBV2
size: -
CDR3: ASAPISDYGYT

J: TRBJ2-5
V: TRBV7-8
size: -
CDR3: ASSFGTSGGETQY

J: TRBJ1-3
V: TRBV11-2
size: once
CDR3: ASTSPGNTIY

J: TRBJ2-3
V: TRBV11-2
size: once
CDR3: ASSLVLSALGTDTQY

J: TRBJ2-5
V: TRBV5-1
size: -
CDR3: ASAGASFQETQY

J: TRBJ1-3
V: TRBV5-4
size: -
CDR3: ASSFGGSSGNTIY

J: TRBJ2-7
V: TRBV29-1
size: -
CDR3: SVEDKSYEQY

J: TRBJ2-5
V: TRBV9
size: -
CDR3: ASSMTSRGETQY

J: TRBJ1-6
V: TRBV5-4
size: -
CDR3: ASSLPNNSPLH

J: TRBJ1-4
V: TRBV6-6
size: -
CDR3: ASTYDRVNEKLF

J: TRBJ2-7
V: TRBV12-2
size: once
CDR3: ASRLASQSGGTTYEQY

J: TRBJ1-2
V: TRBV19
size: -
CDR3: ASSTRGRDGYT

J: TRBJ2-5
V: TRBV5-1
size: few
CDR3: ASKFIGSGETQY

J: TRBJ2-5
V: TRBV11-2
size: -
CDR3: ASSLGGPSGETQY

J: TRBJ1-4
V: TRBV4-2
size: few
CDR3: ASSQGGQGAVEKLF

J: TRBJ2-5
V: TRBV5-4
size: once
CDR3: ASSLQGETQY

J: TRBJ1-1
V: TRBV19
size: -
CDR3: ASRGAPGEAF

J: TRBJ2-2
V: TRBV2
size: -
CDR3: AITGTVNTGELF

J: TRBJ2-6
V: TRBV6-5
size: -
CDR3: ASSQTGANVLT

J: TRBJ1-5
V: TRBV6-1
size: -
CDR3: ASVGQGANQPQH

J: TRBJ2-3
V: TRBV11-1
size: -
CDR3: ASSFEGIGDTQY

J: TRBJ2-5
V: TRBV5-1
size: -
CDR3: ASSLAGGGEETQY

J: TRBJ2-5
V: TRBV10-1
size: -
CDR3: ASSSSRKETQY

J: TRBJ2-5
V: TRBV7-3
size: -
CDR3: ASSLTASGLGETQY

J: TRBJ2-3
V: TRBV2
size: few
CDR3: ASSFSELPDTQY

J: TRBJ2-1
V: TRBV5-6
size: -
CDR3: ASSLRGTSGSNEQF

J: TRBJ2-3
V: TRBV20-1
size: once
CDR3: SAPRGDTQY

J: TRBJ1-2
V: TRBV5-3
size: -
CDR3: AGRLGHT

J: TRBJ2-2
V: TRBV6-5
size: -
CDR3: ASSYSAGAGELF

J: TRBJ1-2
V: TRBV4-3
size: -
CDR3: ASSQNMGENYGYT

J: TRBJ2-1
V: TRBV7-2
size: once
CDR3: ASRGREAYNEQF

J: TRBJ2-5
V: TRBV4-3
size: -
CDR3: ASSPRGGRETQY

J: TRBJ1-5
V: TRBV6-1
size: -
CDR3: ASSERRDSNQPQH

J: TRBJ2-2
V: TRBV9
size: -
CDR3: ASSLVGGEGTGELF

J: TRBJ1-5
V: TRBV19
size: -
CDR3: ASNGALSNQPQH

J: TRBJ2-1
V: TRBV21-1
size: -
CDR3: ASSTLTSGEYNEQF